This TCR beta chain is from a study of cytomegalovirus exposure and HLA in healthy donors. Whole-study results and caveats: When a later analysis was performed, an Asian-associated ancestry cluster reportedly had fewer N-insertions than the 666-donor mean. By a later analysis, the bulk of CMV-associated TCR beta chains appeared HLA-restricted. Associated with cytomegalovirus, according to the listing, were around 160 TCR beta chains.

Concerning this clone itself: Its antigen is not identified.

The CDR3 is made up of 16 amino acids. Trimming cost V 4 bases and J 8 bases; bases outside gene matches: 10. CDR1 GTSNPN and CDR2 SVGIG come from the germline V gene (reference sequence). PCR employed 60 Vbeta and 13 Jbeta primers. The data were produced by immunoSEQ multiplex PCR, yet TCRdb's version contains in-frame clones alone and is incomplete. Of some 120,000 clones listed, 75% to 85% are singletons. The chain is built from TRBV30 and TRBJ2-1; 14 bases fit TRBD2. This TCR was recovered from a male donor in good health and CMV-seronegative. The material sequenced was PBMCs. The CDR3 sequence is CAWTDTGTSGSHEQFF. The CDR3 region has the DNA TGTGCCTGGACCGACACCGGGACTAGCGGGAGCCATGAGCAGTTCTTC.